This TCR beta chain originates from a study of T cells after yellow fever vaccination. General study points: The CD4 and CD8 compartments had a small share of their clonotypes in common. Boosting was followed by the reappearance of most primary-vaccination clones (around 96% CD4, about 88% CD8).

MiXCR was run by TCRdb on the 5' RACE reads, yielding one entry per CDR3 protein. The table lists 45,000 to 60,000 distinct CDR3 sequences, less than 8% of them singletons, with 24% in the top ten. This clonotype was picked up many times. With 8 bases removed from V and 5 bases from J, the gap between germline ends came to 16 bases. CDR3 length equals 13 residues. Germline CDR1 reads MNHEY; CDR2 reads SMNVEV (reference sequence). The sequences come from CD8+ T cells not binding an NS4B(214-222) dextramer, sorted from PBMCs, collected about 41 days after the first yellow fever vaccination. This clonotype was sampled from a man aged 18-30 years who received the YFV17D yellow fever vaccine. The chain links TRBV27 to TRBJ2-7; D possibly corresponds to TRBD1 (6 bases). The CDR3 coding sequence is TGTGCCAGCGGATTCACAGGGTTCCACGAGCAGTACTTC. This encodes CASGFTGFHEQYF.